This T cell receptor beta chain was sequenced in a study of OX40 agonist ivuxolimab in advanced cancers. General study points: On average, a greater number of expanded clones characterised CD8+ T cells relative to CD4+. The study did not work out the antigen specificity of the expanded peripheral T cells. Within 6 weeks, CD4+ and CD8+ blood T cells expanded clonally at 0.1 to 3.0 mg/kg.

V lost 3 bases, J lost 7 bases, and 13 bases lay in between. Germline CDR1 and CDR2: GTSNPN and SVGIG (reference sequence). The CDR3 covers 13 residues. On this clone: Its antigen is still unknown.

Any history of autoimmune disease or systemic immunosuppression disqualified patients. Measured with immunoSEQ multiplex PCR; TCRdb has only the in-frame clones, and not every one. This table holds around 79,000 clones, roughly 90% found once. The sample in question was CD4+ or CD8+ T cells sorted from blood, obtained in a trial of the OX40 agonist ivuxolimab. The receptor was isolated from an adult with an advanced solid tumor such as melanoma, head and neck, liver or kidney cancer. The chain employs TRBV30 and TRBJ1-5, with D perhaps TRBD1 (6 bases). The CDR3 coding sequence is TGTGCCTGGAGGGCGCCAGGGGAACAGCCCCAGCATTTT. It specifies CAWRAPGEQPQHF.